This is a list of T cell receptor beta chains from one sample in a study of T cell responses to AZD1222 COVID-19 vaccine. TCRdb's table, derived via immunoSEQ multiplex PCR, lists solely in-frame clones and lacks some. The sample has around 80,000 clones, approximately 90% seen once; the top ten hold 11%. The specimen comprised peripheral blood, sampled on day 0 of AZD1222 vaccination. The receptors originated from an adult in good health. The CDR3 runs from the conserved cysteine through the conserved F or W. The D gene is left open where the match is weak. Some rows have no size entry. The others give once, few or many, or a class for an expanded clone.

V: TRBV6-5
J: TRBJ2-3
size: NA
D: NA
DNA: TGTGCCAGCAGGATGGCAGGGGGCACAGATACGCAGTATTTT
CDR3: CASRMAGGTDTQYF

V: TRBV6-5
J: TRBJ2-3
size: NA
D: NA
DNA: TGTGCCAGCATACTGCACGGTACGCAGTATTTT
CDR3: CASILHGTQYF

V: TRBV19
J: TRBJ2-1
size: once
D: NA
DNA: TGTGCCAGTAGTATTGCGGGGTCCTACAATGAGCAGTTCTTC
CDR3: CASSIAGSYNEQFF

V: TRBV7-3
J: TRBJ2-2
size: NA
D: TRBD2
DNA: TGTGCCAGCAGCAATAAAGTGGCCCGGTCTAGCGGCAAGGAGGCGAACACCGGGGAGCTGTTTTTT
CDR3: CASSNKVARSSGKEANTGELFF

V: TRBV19
J: TRBJ2-1
size: NA
D: NA
DNA: TGTGCCAGTAGTATAGTGACAGTTCCCTACAATGAGCAGTTCTTC
CDR3: CASSIVTVPYNEQFF

V: TRBV30
J: TRBJ1-5
size: NA
D: NA
DNA: TGTGCCTGGAGTGGCATCACAGGGCGTCAGCCCCAGCATTTT
CDR3: CAWSGITGRQPQHF

V: TRBV5-8
J: TRBJ2-1
size: NA
D: TRBD1
DNA: TGTGCCAGCAGCTCAAAGACAGGGGCCGTGGGGAATGAGCAGTTCTTC
CDR3: CASSSKTGAVGNEQFF

V: TRBV28
J: TRBJ2-3
size: few
D: TRBD1
DNA: TGTGCCAGCAGTCAGGGGGGCACAGATACGCAGTATTTT
CDR3: CASSQGGTDTQYF

V: TRBV7-2
J: TRBJ1-2
size: NA
D: TRBD1
DNA: TGTGCCAGCAGAGACCGGACAGGGGGCGCTGGGGGCTATGGCTACACCTTC
CDR3: CASRDRTGGAGGYGYTF

V: TRBV6-5
J: TRBJ1-1
size: NA
D: NA
DNA: TGTGCCAGCAGTACCTCAGGGTACACTGAAGCTTTCTTT
CDR3: CASSTSGYTEAFF

V: TRBV5-4
J: TRBJ2-1
size: once
D: NA
DNA: TGTGCCAGCAGCTTGGTTTCGGCCCACAATGAGCAGTTCTTC
CDR3: CASSLVSAHNEQFF

V: TRBV28
J: TRBJ1-2
size: NA
D: NA
DNA: TGTGCCAGCAGTTTCCCATCTAACTATGGCTACACCTTC
CDR3: CASSFPSNYGYTF

V: TRBV2
J: TRBJ1-2
size: NA
D: NA
DNA: TGTGCCAGCAGCGTGGACGGTAACTATGGCTACACCTTC
CDR3: CASSVDGNYGYTF

V: TRBV7-2
J: TRBJ2-5
size: NA
D: TRBD2
DNA: TGTGCCAGCAGCTTCGGAGCGGGAGGGCCGGCCCAAGAGACCCAGTACTTC
CDR3: CASSFGAGGPAQETQYF

V: TRBV28
J: TRBJ1-5
size: NA
D: NA
DNA: TGTGCCAGCAGTTTACGGCAGGATTATAGCAATCAGCCCCAGCATTTT
CDR3: CASSLRQDYSNQPQHF

V: TRBV30
J: TRBJ1-2
size: NA
D: NA
DNA: TGTGCCTGGGGTCGGCCCGGGACTTCAGCTAACTATGGCTACACCTTC
CDR3: CAWGRPGTSANYGYTF

V: TRBV3-1/TRBV3-2
J: TRBJ1-6
size: few
D: NA
DNA: TGTGCCAGCAGCACCCCCTCCTATAATTCACCCCTCCACTTT
CDR3: CASSTPSYNSPLHF

V: TRBV5-1
J: TRBJ1-6
size: NA
D: TRBD1
DNA: TGCGCCAGCAGCCGTGCAGGGGGCCAAAATTCACCCCTCCACTTT
CDR3: CASSRAGGQNSPLHF

V: TRBV7-9
J: TRBJ2-7
size: NA
D: TRBD1
DNA: TGTGCCAGCAGCCCGACAGGGTACGAGCAGTACTTC
CDR3: CASSPTGYEQYF

V: TRBV10-3
J: TRBJ2-3
size: NA
D: TRBD2
DNA: TGTGCCATCAGCGCCGCGGGGCGGGGGGCCTCAGATACGCAGTATTTT
CDR3: CAISAAGRGASDTQYF

V: TRBV5-5
J: TRBJ1-5
size: NA
D: NA
DNA: TGTGCCAGCAGGCGTGGGGGAGGAAGGGGCAATCAGCCCCAGCATTTT
CDR3: CASRRGGGRGNQPQHF

V: TRBV5-8
J: TRBJ1-2
size: NA
D: NA
DNA: TGTGCCAGCAGCTTGGGGCAGGGGAGGATGCGCTACACCTTC
CDR3: CASSLGQGRMRYTF

V: TRBV12-3/TRBV12-4
J: TRBJ2-7
size: NA
D: NA
DNA: TGTGCCAGCAGCCACTGGGGAAGCGAGCAGTACTTC
CDR3: CASSHWGSEQYF

V: TRBV3-1/TRBV3-2
J: TRBJ2-7
size: NA
D: TRBD1
DNA: TGTGTCAGCAGCCCCCAACCGGGACAGGGAGGGCTTTACGAGCAGTACTTC
CDR3: CVSSPQPGQGGLYEQYF

V: TRBV6-2/TRBV6-3
J: TRBJ2-4
size: NA
D: NA
DNA: TGTGCCAGCAGTTACTCAATTAACATTCAGTACTTC
CDR3: CASSYSINIQYF

V: TRBV5-4
J: TRBJ1-6
size: NA
D: NA
DNA: TGTGCCAGCAGCTTGAGCCTTAATTCACCCCTCCACTTT
CDR3: CASSLSLNSPLHF

V: TRBV5-1
J: TRBJ1-1
size: NA
D: NA
DNA: TGCGCCAGCAGCCCGCCGCAGGGGTCTTACACTGAAGCTTTCTTT
CDR3: CASSPPQGSYTEAFF

V: TRBV7-9
J: TRBJ2-1
size: NA
D: NA
DNA: TGTGCCAGCAGCTTAGGGGGGAATTGGTACAATGAGCAGTTCTTC
CDR3: CASSLGGNWYNEQFF

V: TRBV5-4
J: TRBJ1-3
size: few
D: NA
DNA: TGTGCCAGCAGCATCGACCTCAACACCATATATTTT
CDR3: CASSIDLNTIYF

V: TRBV7-9
J: TRBJ2-5
size: once
D: NA
DNA: TGTGCCAGCAGCCCAGGGTCGGGGTTAGAGACCCAGTACTTC
CDR3: CASSPGSGLETQYF

V: TRBV12-5
J: TRBJ2-3
size: NA
D: NA
DNA: TGTGCTAGTGGTTTAGTCCAGGGCCCAGATACGCAGTATTTT
CDR3: CASGLVQGPDTQYF

V: TRBV12-3/TRBV12-4
J: TRBJ1-2
size: NA
D: NA
DNA: TGTGCCAGCAGTCTCGGGATGGGGTATGGCTACACCTTC
CDR3: CASSLGMGYGYTF

V: TRBV2
J: TRBJ2-2
size: NA
D: NA
DNA: TGTGCCAGCAGTGAAGGAGTTTTCACCGGGGAGCTGTTTTTT
CDR3: CASSEGVFTGELFF

V: TRBV19
J: TRBJ1-1
size: NA
D: NA
DNA: TGTGCCAGTAGTATAGGGGGAAGACGGGGGAAGGCTGAAGCTTTCTTT
CDR3: CASSIGGRRGKAEAFF

V: TRBV7-2
J: TRBJ1-5
size: NA
D: TRBD1
DNA: TGTGCCAGCAGGCCGCAGGGGGGGCTCAATCAGCCCCAGCATTTT
CDR3: CASRPQGGLNQPQHF

V: TRBV5-5
J: TRBJ1-1
size: NA
D: NA
DNA: TGTGCCAGCAGCTTACAGGAAGACACTGAAGCTTTCTTT
CDR3: CASSLQEDTEAFF

V: TRBV11-3
J: TRBJ2-3
size: NA
D: NA
DNA: TGTGCCAGCAGTCAAGGACACCAGGGTAGCACAGATACGCAGTATTTT
CDR3: CASSQGHQGSTDTQYF

V: TRBV7-2
J: TRBJ2-7
size: NA
D: NA
DNA: TGTGCCAGCAGCTTTGCCGCCTCCTACGAGCAGTACTTC
CDR3: CASSFAASYEQYF

V: TRBV25-1
J: TRBJ1-2
size: once
D: NA
DNA: TGTGCCAGCAATGTAGGGGAACGCTACACCTTC
CDR3: CASNVGERYTF

V: TRBV28
J: TRBJ1-1
size: NA
D: NA
DNA: TGTGCCAGCACCCCCCCAAGGGAGAACACTGAAGCTTTCTTT
CDR3: CASTPPRENTEAFF

V: TRBV7-2
J: TRBJ1-6
size: NA
D: NA
DNA: TGTGCCAGCAGCTTACAGGTCCCGTCACCCCTCCACTTT
CDR3: CASSLQVPSPLHF

V: TRBV10-3
J: TRBJ2-1
size: NA
D: NA
DNA: TGTGCCATCAGTGAGTCCTTTCTAGCCTACAATGAGCAGTTCTTC
CDR3: CAISESFLAYNEQFF

V: TRBV5-1
J: TRBJ1-4
size: NA
D: NA
DNA: TGCGCCTCCAAGGGGGGCACTAATGAAAAACTGTTTTTT
CDR3: CASKGGTNEKLFF

V: TRBV7-2
J: TRBJ2-3
size: NA
D: TRBD2
DNA: TGTGCCAGCAGCTTTACGACTAGCGGGGTTAGCACAGATACGCAGTATTTT
CDR3: CASSFTTSGVSTDTQYF

V: TRBV9
J: TRBJ1-5
size: NA
D: NA
DNA: TGTGCCAGCAGCGAGACCCCGGGACACAATCAGCCCCAGCATTTT
CDR3: CASSETPGHNQPQHF

V: TRBV27
J: TRBJ1-6
size: NA
D: NA
DNA: TGTGCCAGCGGGACCGCCGTATCTAGCTCCTATAATTCACCCCTCCACTTT
CDR3: CASGTAVSSSYNSPLHF

V: TRBV11-3
J: TRBJ2-3
size: NA
D: NA
DNA: TGTGCCAGCAGCTTAAACCGGCAGATGGCAGATACGCAGTATTTT
CDR3: CASSLNRQMADTQYF

V: TRBV27
J: TRBJ1-5
size: NA
D: NA
DNA: TGTGCCAGCAGTTTACGTCGTGGGGTTGGTAGCAATCAGCCCCAGCATTTT
CDR3: CASSLRRGVGSNQPQHF

V: TRBV7-9
J: TRBJ2-1
size: NA
D: NA
DNA: TGTGCCAGCAGCTTGGCCGGCTACTCCTACAATGAGCAGTTCTTC
CDR3: CASSLAGYSYNEQFF